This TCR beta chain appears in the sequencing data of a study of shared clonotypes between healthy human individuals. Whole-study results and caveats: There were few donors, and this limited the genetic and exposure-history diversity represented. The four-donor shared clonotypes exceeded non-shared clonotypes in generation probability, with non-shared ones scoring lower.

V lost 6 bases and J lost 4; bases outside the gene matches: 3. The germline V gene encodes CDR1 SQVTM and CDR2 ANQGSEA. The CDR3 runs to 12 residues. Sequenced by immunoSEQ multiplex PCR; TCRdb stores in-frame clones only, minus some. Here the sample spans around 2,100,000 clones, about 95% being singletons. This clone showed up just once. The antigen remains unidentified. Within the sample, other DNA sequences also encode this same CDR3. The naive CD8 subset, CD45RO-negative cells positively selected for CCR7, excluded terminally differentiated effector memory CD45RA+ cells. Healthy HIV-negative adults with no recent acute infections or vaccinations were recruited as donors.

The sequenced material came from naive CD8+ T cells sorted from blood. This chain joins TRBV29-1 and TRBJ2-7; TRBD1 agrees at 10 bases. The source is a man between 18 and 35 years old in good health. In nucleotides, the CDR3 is TGCAGCGTCGGACAGGGGGGGTACGAGCAGTACTTC. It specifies CSVGQGGYEQYF.